This T cell receptor (beta chain) was captured in a study of T cells in Graves' hyperthyroidism and ophthalmopathy. Study-wide findings and caveats: Ophthalmopathy onset followed model prediction by a median roughly 6 months. Researchers found most expanded thyroid clonotypes above 0.001 in blood as well.

Every diagnosis used clinical symptoms, serum thyroxine and TRAb, thyroid ultrasound and orbital computed tomography. PBMCs were obtained from 7.5 to 10 ml fresh peripheral blood. The TCR beta CDR3 regions underwent amplification using RNA transcripts as the source. A set of HTBI primers served as the primers for a first-round RT-PCR of the TCR CDR3. Using its own MiXCR run on the multiplex PCR reads, TCRdb lists one record per CDR3 protein. Among under 500,000 distinct CDR3 sequences listed, more than 12% were seen once. This clonotype has a handful of counts. Its antigen is unidentified. The TCR was taken from a man aged 45-65 years with Graves' ophthalmopathy. The sequenced sample consisted of blood.

The CDR3 DNA reads TGCAGTGCTAGAATCCGGGGAAGGAACACCGGGGAGCTGTTTTTT. Residues: CSARIRGRNTGELFF. This chain joins TRBV20-1 and TRBJ2-2, with a tentative D call TRBD2 (5 bases). V was shortened by 2 bases and J by 1 base, with 11 bases between the two germline ends. Germline V gives CDR1 DFQATT, CDR2 SNEGSKA (reference sequence). The CDR3 runs to 15 residues.